This TCR beta chain was sequenced in a study of cytomegalovirus exposure and HLA in healthy donors (dated by TCRdb to the late 2010s). For the study in its entirety: An earlier analysis of a few hundred of the donors reported 276 Gb of sequence data and 117 million unique TCR beta sequences obtained from about 180 million T cells. The study combined high-throughput TCR immunosequencing, statistical association of individual TCRs with disease status, and machine learning to predict cytomegalovirus infection status. The study used immunosequencing to profile the T cell repertoires of 666 subjects and linked those repertoires to cytomegalovirus serostatus. Because of strong linkage in the cohort, four or five DR-DQ haplotypes were treated as single units for association and clustering. Donor age, sex, ethnicity and CMV serostatus were collected together with the repertoire data. A later genetic analysis used genome-wide SNP genotypes for about 65% of the 666 donors, treating that subset as a discovery cohort. A separate validation cohort of about 110 different subjects was used in addition to the 666-subject first cohort. Of the 350 to 400 genotyped donors, over 70% fell in the genetic ancestry cluster associated with self-reported Caucasian donors. An earlier analysis of several hundred of the donors used high-throughput TCR beta sequencing to judge whether each TCR beta V gene segment behaved as functional or pseudogenic. The number of typed donors differed by locus: roughly 629-640 for A, B, C, DRB1 and DQB1; 522 for DQA1; around 580 for DPA1; and about 450 for DPB1. Every discovery cohort repertoire had been produced on one sequencing platform. The aim of the study was to test whether cataloging public T cell receptors could identify signatures of past pathogen exposure. On average, over 200,000 unique TCR beta nucleotide sequences were sequenced per donor among 300 to 500 genotyped donors of the cohort, with roughly 18% of those sequences being non-productive. In a later analysis, previously published TCR beta repertoires from 670 or so donors were re-analyzed and high-resolution HLA genotyping was added so that TCR occurrence patterns could be studied. Both class I and class II loci were covered by HLA typing, at four-digit resolution. Rather than using new phenotypic data, the later analysis identified candidate immune exposures from TCR beta sequences and from how often those sequences occurred across donors. An early release covering around 630 HLA-typed donors comprised 300 to 350 gigabases of sequencing data and tens of millions of unique TCR sequences. Here is what the overall study found, with its caveats: In a later analysis, the rate of TCR association differed among HLA loci, with DRB1 alleles having the most associated TCRs and HLA-C alleles having the fewest. Correlated functional status among segregating V segments might reflect linkage disequilibrium, but an unknown experimental factor could not be ruled out. The classifier was reported to diagnose cytomegalovirus status with high specificity and sensitivity in both the original cohort and the validation cohort. Compared with equally common non-associated chains, HLA-associated TCR beta chains in a later analysis were more clonally expanded and had lower generation probabilities. Several of the top co-occurrence clusters appeared to be linked to parvovirus B19, influenza, CMV and Epstein-Barr virus, according to a later analysis. In a later analysis, most CMV-associated TCR beta chains were found to appear HLA-restricted, with HLA associations seemingly driven largely by CMV exposure. A further reported finding was that TCR beta sequences accurately predicted the HLA-A and HLA-B alleles for most subjects in the first cohort. A total of fewer than 200 TCR beta chains were listed by the study as associated with cytomegalovirus. In vitro tests confirmed that three of the cytomegalovirus-associated TCR beta chains recognize cytomegalovirus antigens. Roughly uniform sequencing depth across donors was assumed in presence/absence analyses, although this assumption may not hold. In a later genetic analysis, a missense DCLRE1C variant was associated with V-gene and J-gene trimming of TCR beta chains, and the association was replicated in an independent cohort. According to a later genetic analysis, donors in an Asian-associated ancestry cluster had fewer N-insertions in productive TCRs than the roughly 660-donor mean. In this cohort, only TCR beta chains were sequenced, and detectable features were limited by the absence of alpha or paired-chain data. Because HLA typing was missing for some donors at each locus, association tests included only the typed subset. The authors suggested that the approach could potentially be generalized to other disease states and immunological phenotypes. An earlier analysis of around 500 of the donors showed that most TCR beta V segments appeared in productive rearrangements either about 90% or about 30% of the time, which broadly matched IMGT annotations. Some IMGT-functional V segments, including TRBV6-2 and TRBV6-3, could not be distinguished by the 87-base-pair reads and were therefore excluded. Specific HLA alleles were associated with more than 15,000 TCR beta sequences at a false discovery rate of 0.05 in a later analysis. A cluster of highly shared sequence variants was judged likely to represent a technical artifact of the sequencing pipeline. Most TCR sequences were seen in very few donors, while some public TCRs were found in many individuals. Some 15 rarely observed V segments, including chromosome 9 orphons, were excluded from the earlier analysis of about 610 of the donors because counts were too low. For the cohort, immune exposure information was limited to CMV serostatus. When HLA alleles, especially DR and DQ, strongly co-occurred, TCR associations were difficult to assign to individual alleles.

A remark on this clone: Its specific antigen is unknown. Base qualities were left out, and no much larger clone turns up one base away.

Libraries came from the immunoSEQ multiplex PCR assay. For the multiplex PCR, a mixture combining 60 forward primers for TCR Vbeta segments and 13 reverse primers for TCR Jbeta segments was used. The CDR3 region of rearranged TCR beta genes was amplified from genomic DNA with a multiplex PCR assay. Amplified TCR beta libraries were sequenced as 87-base-pair reads on the Illumina HiSeq System. The original methods were these. A later analysis counted around 72 million unique TCR beta chains across the roughly 700 repertoires, and roughly 10 million of these chains were shared by at least two donors. Raw reads were error-corrected and collapsed into unique sequences by a nearest-neighbor algorithm in which closely related sequences were merged to remove PCR and sequencing errors. Alignment of CDR3 sequences to IMGT reference sequences was used to assign V, D and J gene segments. For a sequence to be retained, at least a six-nucleotide match to both a V gene segment and a J gene segment was required. A rearrangement was called productive if the CDR3 had no stop codons and remained in frame with V and J, and every other rearrangement was called non-productive. Following IMGT convention, CDR3 was defined as the stretch from the second conserved V-encoded cysteine up to the conserved J-encoded phenylalanine. The earlier analysis of around 640 of the donors excluded sequences that lacked an unambiguous match to a single V gene segment. An earlier analysis of fewer than 750 of the donors classified V segments as functional when productive rearrangements were above 56.7% and as segregating when the standard deviation between donors was above 5%. A statistical classification framework was built for diagnosing cytomegalovirus status from the catalog of TCR beta chain sequences. In a later analysis, TCR nucleotide sequences were compared against IMGT/GENE-DB human TR gene sequences so that V and J genes could be assigned. A later analysis assigned CDR3 sequences and most-parsimonious VDJ recombination scenarios with the TCRdist pipeline. In a later analysis, each TCR beta chain was defined by its CDR3 amino acid sequence together with its V-gene family, and reads without a unique V-gene family were excluded. To address suspected cross-contamination and a sequencing artifact, a later analysis removed around 590 highly shared, low-generation-probability nucleotide sequences. A later analysis calculated a clonal expansion index for each public chain from normalized within-repertoire ranks of inferred template counts. In a later analysis, generation probabilities were computed with a VDJ recombination model fitted to out-of-frame rearrangements, and the resulting probabilities were checked against IGoR. In a later analysis, hypergeometric tests were used to score TCR-TCR, TCR-HLA and TCR-CMV co-occurrence, with a repertoire-size bias correction applied to TCR pairs. To estimate false discovery rates, a later analysis permuted the HLA or CMV assignments 20 times. In a later analysis, co-occurring TCRs were grouped with DBSCAN, and TCRdist sequence similarity was added when clustering was performed within HLA-allele-positive subsets. Repertoires with fewer than 30,000 or more than 120,000 public chains were left out of co-occurrence clustering, as were several repertoires with anomalous nucleotide sharing. TCRdb took over this immuneACCESS table, retaining in-frame rearrangements with V and J assigned. Such tables are incomplete; in checked studies, under half of the missing clones stem from an unresolved V gene, and the remainder is unexplained. Clonal size and the V and J genes are those of that table, whereas D and trimming came from the DNA. Within this sample are about 120,000 clones, with about three quarters of them counted one time only. Together, the top ten hold around 4% of the sample.

The cohort comprised some 680 healthy bone marrow donors. At the time of sampling, every cohort member was nominally healthy, though immune exposures that went unrecorded were likely present. The donor tested CMV seronegative, placing the donor among the 350 to 400 seronegative members of the cohort. A peripheral blood sample was collected from each donor, and TCR beta sequencing was performed on peripheral blood mononuclear cells. Genomic DNA was extracted from the blood cell samples with the Qiagen DNeasy Blood Extraction Kit. Between the V and J ends, shortened by 3 bases and 0 bases respectively, the junction contains 7 bases. Looking up the germline V gene yields CDR1 KGHSH and CDR2 LQKENI. The CDR3 covers 14 residues, taking in both the cysteine and the phenylalanine. The sequence is cut down to CDR3 DNA, 42 bases in frame from base 1.

The sequenced sample consisted of PBMCs. The origin of this receptor is a young man in good health and CMV-seronegative. This sequence uses TRBV18 and TRBJ2-3; there is no confident call for the D gene. For the CDR3, the sequence is CASSPVVSTDTQYF. At the DNA level, the sequence is TGTGCCAGCTCACCGGTAGTAAGCACAGATACGCAGTATTTT.